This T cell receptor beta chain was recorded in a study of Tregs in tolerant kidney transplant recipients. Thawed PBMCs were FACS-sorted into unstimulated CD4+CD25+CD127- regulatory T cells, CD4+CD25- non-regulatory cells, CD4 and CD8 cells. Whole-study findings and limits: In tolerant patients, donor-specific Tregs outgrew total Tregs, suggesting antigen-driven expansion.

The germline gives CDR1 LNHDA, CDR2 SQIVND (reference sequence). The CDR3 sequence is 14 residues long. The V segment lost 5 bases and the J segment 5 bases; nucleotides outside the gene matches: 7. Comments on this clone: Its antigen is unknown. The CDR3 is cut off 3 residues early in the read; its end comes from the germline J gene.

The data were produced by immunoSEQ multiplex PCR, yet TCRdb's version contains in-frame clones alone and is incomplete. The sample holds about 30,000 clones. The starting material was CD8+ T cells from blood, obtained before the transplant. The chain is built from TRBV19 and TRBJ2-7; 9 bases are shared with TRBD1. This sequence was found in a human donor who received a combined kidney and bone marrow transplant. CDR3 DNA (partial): TGTGCCAGTAGTTACCGGGACAGGGTCAACGAG. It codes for CASSYRDRVNE. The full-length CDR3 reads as CASSYRDRVNEQYF.